This TCR beta chain was captured by sequencing in a study of spatial heterogeneity in lung cancer. Study details: Raw-read counts averaged over ten per unique TCR and UMI combination. Findings and caveats of the study: Tumoral mutation counts were tracked by counts of expanded intratumoral alpha and beta TCRs. Ubiquitous and regional expanded TCR counts correlated with ubiquitous and regional nonsynonymous mutations, respectively.

Comments on this clonotype: Its antigen is not identified.

One entry per CDR3 protein, called by TCRdb with MiXCR from the 5' RACE reads. In the table there are 5,000 to 6,000 distinct CDR3 sequences, over 10% of which are singletons. Trimming took off 1 base at V and 4 bases at J, with 17 bases between the two ends. The CDR3 spans 17 residues. Time point of the sample: sample taken at primary tumor resection. Patients with untreated early-stage non-small cell lung cancer, numbering approximately 70, were the donors. Sequencing was performed on whole RNA extracted from tumor and nontumor lung tissue, or from frozen PBMC, and the material was left unsorted. Material: lung tumor tissue, obtained at surgery. The chain is built from TRBV12-3 or TRBV12-4 and TRBJ2-1; no definite D call. The clonotype originates from a female donor with early-stage non-small cell lung cancer. The CDR3 sequence: CASSLGYKGTRYNEQFF. The CDR3 DNA follows: TGTGCCAGCAGTTTAGGCTACAAGGGTACCCGATACAATGAGCAGTTCTTC.